This paragraph covers one T cell receptor beta chain sequence. No antigen is known for it. Generated by immunoSEQ multiplex PCR, the TCRdb table keeps only in-frame clones and is missing some. The sample records approximately 27,000 clones, approximately 90% being singletons. The sample is drawn from a study of PD-1 blockade in classical Hodgkin lymphoma. Study-wide results and limits: Newly diagnosed patients were said to have less baseline TCR diversity than healthy donors did.

Germline V gene lookup returns CDR1 LNHDA and CDR2 SQIVND (reference sequence). V was clipped by 2 bases and J by 7 bases, with 6 bases between them. CDR3 length: 12 residues. No patient escaped relapse after autologous stem cell transplantation, and brentuximab vedotin exposure varied. The source was peripheral blood mononuclear cells (PBMCs), collected at baseline. This sequence originates from a human donor with classical Hodgkin lymphoma. J is TRBJ1-5 and V is TRBV19, with D perhaps TRBD1 (6 bases). CDR3 loop: CASSIQGQPQHF. The CDR3 DNA is TGTGCCAGTAGTATACAGGGGCAGCCCCAGCATTTT.